This TCR beta chain was obtained from a study of cytomegalovirus exposure and HLA in healthy donors. Study-wide findings and caveats: Several top significant clusters appeared, in a later analysis, to be linked to common viral pathogens.

Germline V lookup: CDR1 MNHEY, CDR2 SVGAGI. The CDR3 has 14 amino acids. The V and J ends lost 0 bases and 5 bases respectively, with 11 bases between them. This clone was observed once. Its antigen is undetermined. PCR involved 60 Vbeta and 13 Jbeta primers. Sequencing was performed with immunoSEQ multiplex PCR; in TCRdb, only in-frame clones are kept and a portion is missing. The repertoire holds over 50,000 clones, with 70% to 90% as singletons. The clonotype was recovered from a man aged 25-45 years in good health and CMV-seropositive. The gene calls are TRBV6-5 and TRBJ2-7; D perhaps matches TRBD1 (5 bases). The sequenced material came from PBMCs. The DNA for the CDR3 is TGTGCCAGCAGTTACTCGCGCGGCAGGGACGAGCAGTACTTC. This gives the protein CASSYSRGRDEQYF.